The clone carrying this TCR beta chain was observed many times. This CDR3 spans 16 amino acids. Germline V lookup: CDR1 SGDLS, CDR2 YYNGEE. V lost 3 bases to trimming and J lost 3 bases; unmatched junction nucleotides: 4. Molecular barcoded adaptors covering alpha/delta and beta/gamma chains were used on 400 to 450 ng RNA. TCRdb independently ran MiXCR on the reads; one entry per CDR3 protein. Of 130,000 or so distinct CDR3 sequences listed, around 13% are singletons. Sampling of bone marrow took place during active disease in every patient. These data come from a study of read filtering for tumor transcriptome and immune sequencing.

The chain recombines TRBV9 with TRBJ2-2; 11 bases are shared with TRBD2. The source of this sequence is a donor aged 40 or older with multiple myeloma. The sample consisted of a population of CD138-negative cells sorted from bone marrow. In DNA form, the CDR3 reads TGTGCCAGCAGCGCCCTAGCGGGAGGTGACACCGGGGAGCTGTTTTTT. It specifies CASSALAGGDTGELFF.